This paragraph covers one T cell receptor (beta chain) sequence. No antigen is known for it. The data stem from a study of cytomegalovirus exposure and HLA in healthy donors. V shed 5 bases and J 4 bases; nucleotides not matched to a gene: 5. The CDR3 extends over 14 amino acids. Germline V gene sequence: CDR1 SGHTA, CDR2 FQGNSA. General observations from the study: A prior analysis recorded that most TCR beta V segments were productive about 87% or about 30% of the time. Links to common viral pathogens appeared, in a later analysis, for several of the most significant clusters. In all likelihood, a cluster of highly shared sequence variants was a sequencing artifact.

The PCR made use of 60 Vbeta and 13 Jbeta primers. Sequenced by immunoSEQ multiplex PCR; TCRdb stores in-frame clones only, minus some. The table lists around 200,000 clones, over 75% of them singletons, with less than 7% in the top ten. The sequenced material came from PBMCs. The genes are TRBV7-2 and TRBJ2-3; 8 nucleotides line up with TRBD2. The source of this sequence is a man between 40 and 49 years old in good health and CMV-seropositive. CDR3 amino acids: CASSLSGGSDTQYF. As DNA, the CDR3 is TGTGCCAGCAGCCTCAGCGGGGGCTCAGATACGCAGTATTTT.